The rows below give T cell receptor beta chains drawn from one sample of a study of CD4 T cells in relation to SARS-CoV-2 and coronaviruses. Sequenced by immunoSEQ multiplex PCR; TCRdb stores in-frame clones only, minus some. The sample has some 29,000 clones, 60% to 80% seen once. These receptors are not linked to any known antigen. The sequencing sample was made of CD4+ T cells from PBMCs, cultured in vitro. The source of these receptors is a human donor in good health. Each CDR3 is given with its conserved first and last residue. D genes are given only for firm matches. Size is stated for part of the rows, as once, few or many counts, or as a class when the clone is expanded.

D gene: NA
V gene: TRBV5-5
clone size: NA
J gene: TRBJ1-4
CDR3 DNA: TGTGCCAGCAGCTTGCTTGGGGGCGTTCAAGAAAAACTGTTTTTT
CDR3 protein: CASSLLGGVQEKLFF

D gene: NA
V gene: TRBV9
clone size: NA
J gene: TRBJ1-4
CDR3 DNA: TGTGCCAGCAGCGTAGCCCGGGGGCCGGGGACGGCTAATGAAAAACTGTTTTTT
CDR3 protein: CASSVARGPGTANEKLFF

D gene: NA
V gene: TRBV10-3
clone size: NA
J gene: TRBJ2-7
CDR3 DNA: TGTGCCATCAGTGGCTCTTTAGACTGGAGCTCCTACGAGCAGTACTTC
CDR3 protein: CAISGSLDWSSYEQYF

D gene: NA
V gene: TRBV29-1
clone size: NA
J gene: TRBJ1-2
CDR3 DNA: TGCAGCGTTGAAGATCAGGGTGGAGGCTACACCTTC
CDR3 protein: CSVEDQGGGYTF

D gene: NA
V gene: TRBV28
clone size: NA
J gene: TRBJ2-1
CDR3 DNA: TGTGCCAGCAGTTTACTAGGCTCCTACAATGAGCAGTTCTTC
CDR3 protein: CASSLLGSYNEQFF

D gene: NA
V gene: TRBV5-6
clone size: NA
J gene: TRBJ1-6
CDR3 DNA: TGTGCCAGCAGCTTGGCGTTTGGACAGAAGGGGAATTCACCCCTCCACTTT
CDR3 protein: CASSLAFGQKGNSPLHF

D gene: TRBD2
V gene: TRBV11-2
clone size: few
J gene: TRBJ2-7
CDR3 DNA: TGTGCCAGCAGCTTAGCACTAGCGGGAGTAGACGAGCAGTACTTC
CDR3 protein: CASSLALAGVDEQYF

D gene: TRBD1
V gene: TRBV4-3
clone size: NA
J gene: TRBJ2-2
CDR3 DNA: TGCGCCAGCAGCCGCCAGGGGGACGGCGGGGAGCTGTTTTTT
CDR3 protein: CASSRQGDGGELFF

D gene: NA
V gene: TRBV28
clone size: NA
J gene: TRBJ1-1
CDR3 DNA: TGTGCCATTACCCCGGGACCGCCGAACACTGAAGCTTTCTTT
CDR3 protein: CAITPGPPNTEAFF

D gene: TRBD1
V gene: TRBV7-8
clone size: NA
J gene: TRBJ2-5
CDR3 DNA: TGTGCCAGCAGGTTAAACTGGGGACAGGGCCAAGAGACCCAGTACTTC
CDR3 protein: CASRLNWGQGQETQYF

D gene: NA
V gene: TRBV4-1
clone size: few
J gene: TRBJ1-2
CDR3 DNA: TGCGCCAGCAGCCAAGGACCGGGACAAGTCATATACGGCTACACCTTC
CDR3 protein: CASSQGPGQVIYGYTF

D gene: NA
V gene: TRBV18
clone size: NA
J gene: TRBJ2-3
CDR3 DNA: TGTGCCAGCTTCGTGGCATTTAGCACAGATACGCAGTATTTT
CDR3 protein: CASFVAFSTDTQYF

D gene: TRBD1
V gene: TRBV4-1
clone size: NA
J gene: TRBJ1-1
CDR3 DNA: TGCGCCAGTCAGGGGGCGTGGAACACTGAAGCTTTCTTT
CDR3 protein: CASQGAWNTEAFF

D gene: NA
V gene: TRBV7-8
clone size: NA
J gene: TRBJ2-7
CDR3 DNA: TGTGCCAGCAGCTATGAGGAAAGGCGCGAGCAGTACTTC
CDR3 protein: CASSYEERREQYF

D gene: NA
V gene: TRBV15
clone size: NA
J gene: TRBJ2-7
CDR3 DNA: TGTGCCACCAGCAGCAGGGGAGACGAGCAGTACTTC
CDR3 protein: CATSSRGDEQYF

D gene: TRBD2
V gene: TRBV7-9
clone size: NA
J gene: TRBJ2-3
CDR3 DNA: TGTGCCAGCAGCTCAGGACTAGCGGGCACAGATACGCAGTATTTT
CDR3 protein: CASSSGLAGTDTQYF

D gene: NA
V gene: TRBV30
clone size: NA
J gene: TRBJ2-5
CDR3 DNA: TGTGCCTGGAGTTTATGGGGGACCCAGTACTTC
CDR3 protein: CAWSLWGTQYF

D gene: TRBD1
V gene: TRBV11-3
clone size: NA
J gene: TRBJ2-7
CDR3 DNA: TGTGCCAGCAGCTTGGGGGACAGATCCTACGAGCAGTACTTC
CDR3 protein: CASSLGDRSYEQYF

D gene: TRBD1
V gene: TRBV5-1
clone size: NA
J gene: TRBJ1-5
CDR3 DNA: TGCGCCAGCAGCTGGGGACAGGGCCAGCCCCAGCATTTT
CDR3 protein: CASSWGQGQPQHF

D gene: NA
V gene: TRBV4-2
clone size: NA
J gene: TRBJ1-5
CDR3 DNA: TGTGCCAGCAGCCAAGGGGGTATCCGTTATAGCAATCAGCCCCAGCATTTT
CDR3 protein: CASSQGGIRYSNQPQHF